Shown below are 26 T cell receptor beta chains from a single sample sequenced in a study of PD-1 blockade in classical Hodgkin lymphoma. Here immunoSEQ multiplex PCR was the method, and the copy in TCRdb shows in-frame clones only, minus some. Altogether approximately 27,000 clones are present, approximately 70% being singletons, with the ten largest covering approximately 24%. The patients all showed relapse after autologous stem cell transplantation, while their brentuximab vedotin exposure varied. The sequencing used peripheral blood mononuclear cells (PBMCs), collected before the second cycle of nivolumab. These receptors were obtained from a human donor with classical Hodgkin lymphoma.

The table lists this clone with a count of one. The V call is TRBV7-6, the J call TRBJ2-2; 13 bases fit TRBD2. Germline loops: CDR1 SGHVS, CDR2 FNYEAQ. The J segment lost 4 bases and the V segment lost 5 bases, leaving 4 bases of the junction unmatched. CDR3 length: 16 amino acids. In DNA, the CDR3 is TGTGCCAGCAGCGCCGGGACTAGCGGGACCACCGGGGAGCTGTTTTTT. Its translation: CASSAGTSGTTGELFF. Variable domain in full (rest from reference TRBV7-6 and TRBJ2-2): GAGVSQSPRYKVTKRGQDVALRCDPISGHVSLYWYRQALGQGPEFLTYFNYEAQQDKSGLPNDRFSAERPEGSISTLTIQRTEQRDSAMYRCASSAGTSGTTGELFFGEGSRLTVL.

The chain uses TRBV7-2 and TRBJ1-1, with 7 bases lining up with TRBD1. Losses at the gene ends were 3 bases for V and 6 bases for J; bases not matched to a gene: 4. Germline loops: CDR1 SGHTA, CDR2 FQGNSA. The CDR3 loop spans 13 amino acids. The CDR3 region has the DNA TGTGCCAGCAGCTTGGAACAGGGGTCTGAAGCTTTCTTT. Protein: CASSLEQGSEAFF.

This clone was seen just once. CDR3 loop: CASSGDQPQHF. For the CDR3, the DNA is TGTGCCAGTAGTGGGGATCAGCCCCAGCATTTT. V and J are TRBV19 and TRBJ1-5; D remains ambiguous. This CDR3 comprises 11 residues. Germline V gene lookup returns CDR1 LNHDA and CDR2 SQIVND (reference sequence). The germline V and J ends were trimmed by 5 bases and 5 bases, with 4 bases remaining between them.

The chain combines TRBV7-9 with TRBJ1-1; 8 nucleotides match TRBD1. The junction had 10 bases not matched to a gene; V was cut back by 8 bases and J by 8 bases. This CDR3 contains 13 residues. Germline V gives CDR1 SEHNR, CDR2 FQNEAQ (reference sequence). The CDR3 loop is CASLSRDRTEAFF. The CDR3 coding sequence is TGTGCCAGCCTGTCCCGGGACAGGACAGAAGCTTTCTTT.

The rearrangement links TRBV18 to TRBJ2-1; either TRBD1 or TRBD2 may supply D (5 bases each). This CDR3 region has 15 residues. Germline CDR1 reads KGHSH; CDR2 reads LQKENI. Trimming left V 3 bases short and J 5 bases short, with 14 bases between. The CDR3 coding sequence is TGTGCCAGCTCACCCCGAACGGGGCGCGACAATGAGCAGTTCTTC. Translation: CASSPRTGRDNEQFF.

In this sample, this clone turned up a few times. The chain links TRBV20-1 to TRBJ2-2; TRBD1 matches 8 bases. Trimming at V came to 6 bases and at J to 7 bases, leaving 1 base not matched to a gene. Germline V gene lookup returns CDR1 DFQATT and CDR2 SNEGSKA (reference sequence). The CDR3 has 11 residues. This CDR3 reads CSATGVGELFF. The CDR3 DNA reads TGCAGTGCGACAGGGGTCGGGGAGCTGTTTTTT.

The chain recombines TRBV7-9 with TRBJ2-6; no firm D call. The germline gives CDR1 SEHNR, CDR2 FQNEAQ (reference sequence). The CDR3 totals 15 residues. Deletions cut 1 base from V and 2 bases from J, with 6 bases between. This CDR3 reads CASSLGLPGANVLTF. Here the CDR3 DNA reads TGTGCCAGCAGCTTAGGTCTTCCTGGGGCCAACGTCCTGACTTTC.

The V call is TRBV6-5, the J call TRBJ2-2, with D unclear. V shed 0 bases and J shed 8 bases, with 10 bases lying between them. Looked up from germline, CDR1 is MNHEY and CDR2 is SVGAGI. The CDR3 runs 14 residues. CDR3 DNA sequence: TGTGCCAGCAGTTACTCGACGTTAAGAGGGGAGCTGTTTTTT. This sequence encodes CASSYSTLRGELFF.

Only one count was recorded for this clone. The chain joins TRBV2 to TRBJ1-2, with TRBD1 as a possible D gene (6 bases). Germline V CDR1 and CDR2: SNHLY, FYNNEI. This CDR3 is built from 15 residues. The V end was cut by 5 bases, the J end by 3 bases, with 16 bases between. CDR3 region: CASSNTGLIDYGYTF. The CDR3 coding sequence is TGTGCCAGCAGTAACACAGGGTTAATCGACTATGGCTACACCTTC.

The chain couples TRBV7-8 to TRBJ1-1, with D possibly matching TRBD1 (6 bases). V lost 5 bases to trimming and J lost 0 bases, with 13 bases between them. In germline, CDR1 is SGHVS, CDR2 FQNEAQ. The CDR3 contains 15 residues. The CDR3 sequence: CASSLRDTMNTEAFF. CDR3 DNA sequence: TGTGCCAGCAGCCTCCGGGACACCATGAACACTGAAGCTTTCTTT.

The chain employs TRBV2 and TRBJ1-2; possibly TRBD1 for D (5 bases). This CDR3 contains 15 residues. The germline CDR1 and CDR2 sequences are SNHLY and FYNNEI. The V end lost 2 bases, the J end lost 4 bases, and 14 bases lay between the germline ends. CDR3 sequence (DNA): TGTGCCAGCAGTGAAAGGGGCGCAGAGGTCTATGGCTACACCTTC. Amino acids: CASSERGAEVYGYTF.

This clone rates as medium-sized. This rearrangement joins TRBV10-3 to TRBJ1-1; D not resolved. The V end was cut by 5 bases, the J end by 1 base, with 8 bases between. The CDR3 loop spans 13 amino acids. CDR1 is ENHRY, CDR2 SYGVKD, per germline. The CDR3 DNA sequence: TGTGCCATCAGTATACAAGAGAACACTGAAGCTTTCTTT. Residues: CAISIQENTEAFF.

J is TRBJ2-5 and V is TRBV25-1; 8 bases align to TRBD1. The CDR3 length is 18 residues. The J segment lost 1 base and the V segment lost 6 bases, leaving 16 bases of the junction unmatched. CDR1 and CDR2 (germline): MGHDK, SYGVNS. The CDR3 loop reads CASSRDRYPENRQETQYF. In DNA, the CDR3 is TGTGCCAGCAGCCGGGACAGGTACCCCGAAAACCGCCAAGAGACCCAGTACTTC.

This clone has only one observation. The CDR3 sequence is CASSYPDAGTYNEQFF. DNA for the CDR3: TGTGCCAGCAGCTACCCAGACGCCGGGACCTACAATGAGCAGTTCTTC. J is TRBJ2-1 and V is TRBV5-8; maybe TRBD2 (5 bases). With 3 bases removed from V and 2 bases from J, the gap between germline ends came to 15 bases. The CDR3 has 16 residues. Per germline, CDR1 SGHTS and CDR2 YDEGEE. Full variable domain (remainder filled in from reference TRBV5-8 and TRBJ2-1): EAGVTQSPTHLIKTRGQQATLRCSPISGHTSVYWYQQALGLGLQFLLWYDEGEERNRGNFPPRFSGRQFPNYSSELNVNALELEDSALYLCASSYPDAGTYNEQFFGPGTRLTVL.

The chain carries TRBV28 and TRBJ1-5; 9 nucleotides align to TRBD1. There are 17 residues in the CDR3. CDR1 and CDR2 from the germline V gene are MDHEN and SYDVKM. After removal of 3 bases from V and 0 bases from J, the junction contained 6 bases not matched to a gene. CDR3 DNA: TGTGCCAGCAGTTTGACCCAGGGACAGGGTAGCAATCAGCCCCAGCATTTT. This gives the protein CASSLTQGQGSNQPQHF.

The chain employs TRBV5-1 and TRBJ2-1; 9 bases map to TRBD2. CDR3 length: 15 amino acids. V trimming: 6 bases; J trimming: 6 bases; junction bases outside the gene matches: 10. CDR1 SGHRS and CDR2 YFSETQ come from the germline V gene. The CDR3 loop reads CASKIAGGPGNEQFF. CDR3 in DNA: TGCGCCAGCAAAATTGCGGGAGGGCCTGGCAATGAGCAGTTCTTC.

This clone was seen ten or more times. The chain couples TRBV7-9 to TRBJ2-1; D unclear. CDR1 SEHNR and CDR2 FQNEAQ come from the germline V gene (reference sequence). This CDR3 contains 16 residues. Trimming pared 4 bases from V and 0 bases from J, leaving 13 bases between. The CDR3 DNA reads TGTGCCAGCAGCTCCTCTGAGTTTCGCTCCTACAATGAGCAGTTCTTC. The encoded protein is CASSSSEFRSYNEQFF.

The chain carries TRBV5-1 and TRBJ2-5; D might be TRBD2 (7 bases). The germline V gene has CDR1 SGHRS and CDR2 YFSETQ. Trimming left V 1 base short and J 5 bases short, with 24 bases between. This CDR3 is built from 18 residues. CDR3 in amino acids: CASSLIGGGDKGGETQYF. Here the CDR3 DNA reads TGCGCCAGCAGCTTGATCGGAGGGGGGGACAAAGGAGGTGAGACCCAGTACTTC.

In its sample, this clone was seen a few times. The chain carries TRBV9 and TRBJ2-3; 10 nucleotides match TRBD2. V shed 0 bases and J 0 bases; nucleotides not matched to a gene: 10. The CDR3 runs 19 residues. CDR1 is SGDLS, CDR2 YYNGEE, per germline. CDR3 in amino acids: CASSVEALLAGGSTDTQYF. The CDR3 region has the DNA TGTGCCAGCAGCGTAGAGGCCCTCTTAGCGGGGGGAAGCACAGATACGCAGTATTTT.

This chain connects TRBV27 to TRBJ2-1; 8 bases are shared with TRBD2. Germline-derived CDR1 and CDR2 are MNHEY and SMNVEV (reference sequence). V trimming: 3 bases; J trimming: 0 bases; junction bases outside the gene matches: 7. This CDR3 comprises 17 residues. CDR3 nucleotides: TGTGCCAGCAGTTTCCCCGGGAGGGGGGGCTCCTACAATGAGCAGTTCTTC. It codes for CASSFPGRGGSYNEQFF.

This clone was counted once. The chain carries TRBV10-2 and TRBJ2-5; weak D call: TRBD1 (7 bases). The CDR3 extends over 14 amino acids. Trimming took 7 bases from V and 2 from J, leaving 14 bases between them. Per the germline V gene, CDR1 is WSHSY and CDR2 is SAAADI. In DNA form, the CDR3 reads TGCGCCAGCATGGGGGGACAGACTCAAGAGACCCAGTACTTC. Translation: CASMGGQTQETQYF.

This chain joins TRBV18 and TRBJ1-4, with D maybe TRBD1 (5 bases). Germline V CDR1 and CDR2: KGHSH, LQKENI. V was trimmed by 1 base and J by 10 bases, leaving 16 bases between them. This CDR3 has 15 amino acids. The CDR3 sequence is CASSPRGAPYGKLFF. CDR3 DNA sequence: TGTGCCAGCTCACCACGAGGGGCGCCATATGGAAAACTGTTTTTT.

This chain connects TRBV6-6 to TRBJ1-1; no firm D call. From germline, CDR1 is MNHNY and CDR2 SVGAGI (reference sequence). V was trimmed by 8 bases and J by 0 bases, leaving 4 bases between them. The CDR3 is made up of 11 amino acids. Here the CDR3 DNA reads TGTGCCAGCGGGATGAACACTGAAGCTTTCTTT. It codes for CASGMNTEAFF.

The sample holds one count of this clone. The chain carries TRBV7-9 and TRBJ1-3, with D possibly TRBD1 on 5 matching bases. CDR1 SEHNR and CDR2 FQNEAQ come from the germline V gene (reference sequence). V lost 1 base and J lost 0, with 13 bases in between. The CDR3 consists of 17 residues. For the CDR3, the DNA is TGTGCCAGCAGCTTAGTCAAGGGGTGGGGCTCTGGAAACACCATATATTTT. Encoded protein: CASSLVKGWGSGNTIYF. Full variable domain (remainder filled in from reference TRBV7-9 and TRBJ1-3): DTGVSQNPRHKITKRGQNVTFRCDPISEHNRLYWYRQTLGQGPEFLTYFQNEAQLEKSRLLSDRFSAERPKGSFSTLEIQRTEQGDSAMYLCASSLVKGWGSGNTIYFGEGSWLTVV.

The gene calls are TRBV7-2 and TRBJ2-2; possible D gene TRBD2, 6 bases. The CDR3 sequence is 17 residues long. CDR1 and CDR2 (germline): SGHTA, FQGNSA. V was trimmed by 4 bases and J by 0 bases, leaving 15 bases between them. CDR3 bases: TGTGCCAGCAGCTCACGGGGGAGGCAGCCGAACACCGGGGAGCTGTTTTTT. This encodes CASSSRGRQPNTGELFF.

The chain carries TRBV19 and TRBJ1-3; D is possibly TRBD1 (5 bases). Trimming left V 6 bases short and J 4 bases short, with 13 bases between. From germline, CDR1 is LNHDA and CDR2 SQIVND (reference sequence). This CDR3 is built from 14 residues. CDR3 nucleotides: TGTGCCAGTAGCCTCTTGGACATCGGAAACACCATATATTTT. Translating it yields CASSLLDIGNTIYF.